Below are 32 T cell receptor beta chains sequenced from a single sample in a study of cytomegalovirus exposure and HLA in healthy donors. Vbeta (60) and Jbeta (13) primers were used in the PCR. Repertoires were generated with immunoSEQ multiplex PCR, while TCRdb's copy carries only in-frame clones and drops some. The data contain 77,000 or so clones, around 76% of them singletons. The sample was PBMCs. The receptor source for this set is a man aged 35-49 years in good health and CMV-seronegative.

The chain carries TRBV11-2 and TRBJ1-3; maybe TRBD1 (5 bases). This CDR3 is built from 14 residues. Trimming cost V 5 bases and J 0 bases, with 8 bases left between them. CDR1 and CDR2 (germline): SGHAT, FQNNGV. The CDR3 coding sequence is TGTGCCAGCAGCACGACAGTCTCTGGAAACACCATATATTTT. It is translated as CASSTTVSGNTIYF.

This chain links TRBV10-3 with TRBJ2-5, with 7 bases lining up with TRBD2. Germline V lookup: CDR1 ENHRY, CDR2 SYGVKD. J gave up 1 base and V 0 bases, and 5 bases lay outside the gene matches. The CDR3 is 16 amino acids. In nucleotides, the CDR3 is TGTGCCATCAGTGAGTCTGGGGGAGGGCCCCAAGAGACCCAGTACTTC. Protein sequence: CAISESGGGPQETQYF.

The V call is TRBV15, the J call TRBJ2-7; 7 bases fit TRBD1. The length of the CDR3 is 18 residues. V shed 0 bases, J shed 3 bases, and the junction held 14 bases outside the gene matches. Germline values: CDR1 LNHNV, CDR2 YYDKDF (reference sequence). Here the CDR3 DNA reads TGTGCCACCAGCAGAGACGTAACAGGGGCATCGAGGATCTACGAGCAGTACTTC. Protein sequence: CATSRDVTGASRIYEQYF.

The rearrangement links TRBV28 to TRBJ1-1; D is uncertain. Germline CDR1 reads MDHEN; CDR2 reads SYDVKM. This CDR3 is 14 amino acids long. V lost 1 base and J 3 bases, leaving 9 bases between the germline ends. The CDR3 spells CASSLFVGDTEAFF. In DNA, the CDR3 is TGTGCCAGCAGTTTATTCGTCGGGGACACTGAAGCTTTCTTT.

The chain is built from TRBV6-1 and TRBJ2-1; D unresolved. The V and J ends lost 8 bases and 2 bases respectively, with 13 bases between them. Germline V gene sequence: CDR1 MNHNS, CDR2 SASEGT. The CDR3 totals 14 residues. The CDR3 DNA follows: TGTGCCAGCCGGGTAGCCGGAGCCTACAATGAGCAGTTCTTC. It specifies CASRVAGAYNEQFF.

The V call is TRBV10-3, the J call TRBJ2-1, with a tentative D call TRBD2 (5 bases). CDR3 length: 14 amino acids. Looked up from germline, CDR1 is ENHRY and CDR2 is SYGVKD. Trimming removed 4 bases at V and 4 bases at J, with 11 bases between. The CDR3 region is CAISGTQVYNEQFF. For the CDR3, the DNA is TGTGCCATCAGTGGGACTCAGGTTTACAATGAGCAGTTCTTC.

V and J are TRBV6-6 and TRBJ1-5; D possibly corresponds to TRBD1 (5 bases). Trimming shortened V by 2 bases and J by 4 bases, and 9 bases separated the two germline ends. The CDR3 totals 14 residues. Per the germline V gene, CDR1 is MNHNY and CDR2 is SVGAGI (reference sequence). In DNA, the CDR3 is TGTGCCAGCAGTTACCCCGGGGGTAATCAGCCCCAGCATTTT. The encoded protein is CASSYPGGNQPQHF.

The chain uses TRBV28 and TRBJ1-2; 8 bases line up with TRBD1. The germline gives CDR1 MDHEN, CDR2 SYDVKM. With V trimmed by 6 bases and J by 3 bases, 6 bases remained unmatched. This CDR3 region has 14 residues. This chain's CDR3 is CASSPGQEHYGYTF. The DNA for the CDR3 is TGTGCCAGCAGCCCGGGACAGGAACACTATGGCTACACCTTC.

The chain links TRBV11-2 to TRBJ2-7; TRBD2 aligns across 8 bases. Germline V gene lookup returns CDR1 SGHAT and CDR2 FQNNGV. The CDR3 is made up of 16 amino acids. V was pared by 5 bases and J by 5 bases, with 14 bases of the junction left unmatched. The CDR3 protein is CASSNGGGNLKNEQYF. CDR3 nucleotide sequence: TGTGCCAGCAGCAACGGGGGGGGGAATTTGAAGAACGAGCAGTACTTC.

This chain connects TRBV28 to TRBJ2-7; D is possibly TRBD2 (5 bases). Germline values: CDR1 MDHEN, CDR2 SYDVKM. The CDR3 has 16 residues. Trimming shortened V by 0 bases and J by 3 bases, and 15 bases separated the two germline ends. The CDR3 region is CASSLWTRERHYEQYF. DNA for the CDR3: TGTGCCAGCAGTTTATGGACCCGGGAAAGACACTACGAGCAGTACTTC.

This clone has only one observation. The chain carries TRBV7-3 and TRBJ2-2, with D possibly matching TRBD2 (6 bases). Germline V lookup: CDR1 SGHTA, CDR2 FQGTGA. The CDR3 is 16 amino acids. Trimming cost V 1 base and J 0 bases, with 9 bases left between them. CDR3 sequence reads: CASSLRGTANTGELFF. DNA of the CDR3: TGTGCCAGCAGCTTAAGGGGGACTGCGAACACCGGGGAGCTGTTTTTT.

In the case of this clone: Additional DNA sequences in this sample encode the identical CDR3. The CDR3 bases are TGTGCCAGCTCACCAGGTCGGGATCAGCCCCAGCATTTT. Translating it yields CASSPGRDQPQHF. The genes are TRBV18 and TRBJ1-5; D is undetermined. Germline-derived CDR1 and CDR2 are KGHSH and LQKENI. The CDR3 runs to 13 residues. Trimming stripped 2 bases from V and 5 bases from J, with 7 bases between.

This clone appeared once. The chain couples TRBV30 to TRBJ2-2; 10 nucleotides line up with TRBD1. CDR3 length: 15 amino acids. V lost 8 bases and J lost 3; bases outside the gene matches: 9. In germline, CDR1 is GTSNPN, CDR2 SVGIG (reference sequence). CDR3 nucleotide sequence: TGTGCCAGGGGACAGGGGATTTCGGACACCGGGGAGCTGTTTTTT. It specifies CARGQGISDTGELFF.

CDR3 in DNA: TGTGCCAGCAGCCTTAGCGGGAGGGTTTACGAGCAGTACTTC. Its translation: CASSLSGRVYEQYF. The chain couples TRBV13 to TRBJ2-7, with 11 bases that match TRBD2. Germline CDR1 reads PRHDT; CDR2 reads FYEKMQ (reference sequence). J lost 4 bases, V lost 5 bases, and 4 bases had no gene match. The CDR3 length is 14 residues.

The rearrangement joins TRBV6-6 to TRBJ1-5, with 7 bases that match TRBD1. Germline V gives CDR1 MNHNY, CDR2 SVGAGI (reference sequence). Germline trimming cut 4 bases from V and 1 base from J; bases unmatched to any gene: 7. The CDR3 spans 16 residues. Here the CDR3 reads CASSSSGTASNQPQHF. CDR3 nucleotides: TGTGCCAGCAGTTCCTCCGGGACAGCAAGCAATCAGCCCCAGCATTTT.

The chain is built from TRBV5-6 and TRBJ1-3; D perhaps matches TRBD1 (5 bases). Looked up from germline, CDR1 is SGHDT and CDR2 is YYEEEE. Trimming removed 0 bases at V and 0 bases at J, with 10 bases between. This CDR3 is 16 amino acids long. As DNA, the CDR3 is TGTGCCAGCAGCTTGGGACAGCTATTCTCTGGAAACACCATATATTTT. Translating gives CASSLGQLFSGNTIYF.

The gene calls are TRBV28 and TRBJ1-6; TRBD1 aligns across 8 bases. The CDR3 runs to 15 residues. CDR1 is MDHEN and CDR2 is SYDVKM in the germline V gene. V shed 3 bases and J 9 bases; nucleotides not matched to a gene: 7. In DNA form, the CDR3 reads TGTGCCAGCAGTTTTCTCCGACAGGGGCGTTCACCCCTCCACTTT. Translated, it gives CASSFLRQGRSPLHF.

CDR3 nucleotides: TGTGCCAGCAGCCGCAGGGGGCTCATGAACACTGAAGCTTTCTTT. Translated: CASSRRGLMNTEAFF. The chain combines TRBV6-1 with TRBJ1-1; 8 bases line up with TRBD1. From germline, CDR1 is MNHNS and CDR2 SASEGT. The CDR3 spans 15 residues. J gave up 0 bases and V 6 bases, and 6 bases lay outside the gene matches.

This rearrangement joins TRBV2 to TRBJ2-3; maybe TRBD1 (6 bases). CDR1 SNHLY and CDR2 FYNNEI come from the germline V gene. V was pared by 6 bases and J by 1 base, with 14 bases between. The CDR3 totals 15 residues. This CDR3 reads CASSQGGSGTDTQYF. The CDR3 DNA follows: TGTGCCAGCAGCCAAGGGGGTAGCGGCACAGATACGCAGTATTTT.

This clone has just a few counts. This chain uses TRBV18 with TRBJ2-1; 12 nucleotides line up with TRBD2. This CDR3 has 15 amino acids. The junction had 2 bases not matched to a gene; V was cut back by 3 bases and J by 5 bases. Per the germline V gene, CDR1 is KGHSH and CDR2 is LQKENI. CDR3 nucleotide sequence: TGTGCCAGCTCACCCGGACTAGCGGGAAACAATGAGCAGTTCTTC. Residues: CASSPGLAGNNEQFF. Full variable domain (missing parts from reference TRBV18 and TRBJ2-1): NAGVMQNPRHLVRRRGQEARLRCSPMKGHSHVYWYRQLPEEGLKFMVYLQKENIIDESGMPKERFSAEFPKEGPSILRIQQVVRGDSAAYFCASSPGLAGNNEQFFGPGTRLTVL.

This sequence joins TRBV2 and TRBJ1-5, with D uncertain. The CDR3 sequence is 15 residues long. Germline V gene lookup returns CDR1 SNHLY and CDR2 FYNNEI. Trimming pared 6 bases from V and 4 bases from J, leaving 16 bases between. The CDR3 reads CASSGGGPRNQPQHF. CDR3 DNA sequence: TGTGCCAGCAGCGGAGGAGGCCCAAGGAATCAGCCCCAGCATTTT.

V usage is TRBV6-5 and J usage is TRBJ1-5; D might be TRBD1 (5 bases). Germline V gene lookup returns CDR1 MNHEY and CDR2 SVGAGI. CDR3 size: 14 residues. V dropped 0 bases and J dropped 6 bases, with 9 bases sitting between them. Here the CDR3 reads CASSYSTGTQPQHF. In DNA form, the CDR3 reads TGTGCCAGCAGTTACTCCACAGGAACTCAGCCCCAGCATTTT.

The chain is built from TRBV2 and TRBJ2-5, with D possibly being TRBD2 (6 bases). The CDR3 contains 13 residues. Deletions cut 10 bases from V and 5 bases from J, with 17 bases between. CDR1 is SNHLY, CDR2 FYNNEI, per germline. This CDR3 is CANSGLGGETQYF. In DNA, the CDR3 is TGTGCCAACTCGGGACTGGGCGGCGAGACCCAGTACTTC.

The chain recombines TRBV5-3 with TRBJ2-1, with 8 bases matching TRBD2. TRBV5-3 is labeled an ORF, and its function is uncertain. There are 12 residues in the CDR3. Unmatched junction bases numbered 7, after V lost 3 bases and J lost 14 bases. CDR3 nucleotides: TGTGCCAGAAGCTCACAGCGGGAGTGGAAGTTCTTC. It is translated as CARSSQREWKFF.

V gene TRBV30 combines with J gene TRBJ2-3; D may be TRBD2 (5 bases). This CDR3 is built from 14 residues. Trimming pared 0 bases from V and 3 bases from J, leaving 10 bases between. CDR1 is GTSNPN and CDR2 is SVGIG in the germline V gene (reference sequence). This CDR3 reads CAWSVYRGTDTQYF. CDR3 bases: TGTGCCTGGAGTGTGTACCGGGGAACAGATACGCAGTATTTT.

The chain links TRBV5-4 to TRBJ2-2, with TRBD1 matching 8 bases. V trimming: 1 base; J trimming: 9 bases; junction bases outside the gene matches: 5. The germline V gene encodes CDR1 SGHNT and CDR2 YYREEE (reference sequence). This CDR3 spans 14 amino acids. In DNA form, the CDR3 reads TGTGCCAGCAGCTTGCCACAGGGGGACCGGGAGCTGTTTTTT. It is translated as CASSLPQGDRELFF.

The chain couples TRBV5-1 to TRBJ2-7, with 15 bases lining up with TRBD2. The germline V gene has CDR1 SGHRS and CDR2 YFSETQ. This CDR3 comprises 17 residues. Trimming took 2 bases from V and 1 from J; bases not matched to a gene: 4. The CDR3 reads CASSFGLAGGKSYEQYF. The CDR3 DNA reads as TGCGCCAGCAGCTTCGGACTAGCGGGAGGGAAATCCTACGAGCAGTACTTC.

J is TRBJ2-7 and V is TRBV15; 9 bases are shared with TRBD1. Germline V gene sequence: CDR1 LNHNV, CDR2 YYDKDF (reference sequence). CDR3 length: 16 amino acids. Trimming took 1 base from V and 4 from J; bases not matched to a gene: 8. The CDR3 spells CATSRVTGQGSYEQYF. As DNA, the CDR3 is TGTGCCACCAGCAGAGTTACAGGACAGGGGTCGTACGAGCAGTACTTC.

The table lists this clone with a few counts. V and J are TRBV7-8 and TRBJ1-6, with 9 bases that match TRBD1. V shed 5 bases and J 9 bases; nucleotides not matched to a gene: 11. The CDR3 is 16 residues long. Germline values: CDR1 SGHVS, CDR2 FQNEAQ. The CDR3 DNA is TGTGCCAGCAGCCCGTTTATGGGACAGGGTCGTTCACCCCTCCACTTT. It translates to CASSPFMGQGRSPLHF.

This clone has only a few counts. CDR3 sequence reads: CASSYSSGNTGELFF. In DNA, the CDR3 is TGCGCCAGCAGCTACTCTAGCGGTAACACCGGGGAGCTGTTTTTT. V and J are TRBV5-1 and TRBJ2-2; 7 bases fit TRBD2. Germline trimming cut 3 bases from V and 2 bases from J; bases unmatched to any gene: 4. The CDR3 has 15 amino acids. Germline V gene lookup returns CDR1 SGHRS and CDR2 YFSETQ.

The chain has TRBV13 and TRBJ1-1; D is unresolved. From germline, CDR1 is PRHDT and CDR2 FYEKMQ (reference sequence). The CDR3 covers 13 residues. V was pared by 5 bases and J by 1 base, with 8 bases between. CDR3 DNA: TGTGCCAGCAGCATAAGAGCGAACACTGAAGCTTTCTTT. Encoded protein: CASSIRANTEAFF.

The chain is built from TRBV5-1 and TRBJ2-7; 10 bases are shared with TRBD2. Germline CDR1 is SGHRS and CDR2 is YFSETQ. V trimming: 3 bases; J trimming: 2 bases; junction bases outside the gene matches: 8. This CDR3 is 16 amino acids long. CDR3 DNA sequence: TGCGCCAGCAGCTCCCCAGCGGGAGGGGCAGCCTACGAGCAGTACTTC. Its protein is CASSSPAGGAAYEQYF. Variable domain in full (rest from reference TRBV5-1 and TRBJ2-7): KAGVTQTPRYLIKTRGQQVTLSCSPISGHRSVSWYQQTPGQGLQFLFEYFSETQRNKGNFPGRFSGRQFSNSRSEMNVSTLELGDSALYLCASSSPAGGAAYEQYFGPGTRLTVT.